This record looks at one TCR beta chain sequence and its context. A much larger clone sits a single nucleotide away, making a read error possible. The same CDR3 arises from other DNA sequences in this sample as well. Germline values: CDR1 MDHEN, CDR2 SYDVKM. CDR3 length: 14 amino acids. This specimen belongs to a study of metastatic and nonmetastatic thyroid tumors. Patients underwent thyroid surgery, and none had received any treatment before it. Source study methods: The study's classifier, a distant-metastasis tool for papillary thyroid cancer, was built using CDR3 differences across clinicopathological groups. TCRdb used MiXCR to call clones anew from the PCR reads. TCRdb's processing, not the study's, gives the V and J calls here. Among about 45,000 clones listed, less than 5% were seen once.

The sequence was collected from a female donor with papillary thyroid cancer or a benign thyroid nodule (not recorded which). Some clones in this sample may be carry-over from other donors' samples. This sequence joins TRBV28 and TRBJ2-2, with a possible D match to TRBD2 (6 bases). Sequenced material: blood. CDR3: CASSFGGHTGELFF. CDR3 DNA: TGTGCCAGCAGTTTTGGAGGGCACACCGGGGAGCTATTTTTT.